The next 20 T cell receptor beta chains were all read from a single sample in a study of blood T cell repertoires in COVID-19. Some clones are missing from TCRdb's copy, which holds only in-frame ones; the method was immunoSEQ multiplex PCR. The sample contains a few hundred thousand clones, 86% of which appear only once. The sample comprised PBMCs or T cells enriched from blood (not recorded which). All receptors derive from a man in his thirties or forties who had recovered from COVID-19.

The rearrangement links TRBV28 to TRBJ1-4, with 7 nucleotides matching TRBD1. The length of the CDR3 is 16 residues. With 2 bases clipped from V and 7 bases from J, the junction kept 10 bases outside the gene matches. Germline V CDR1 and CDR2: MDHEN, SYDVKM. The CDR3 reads CASSLPLTGPGEKLFF. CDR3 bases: TGTGCCAGCAGTTTACCGCTGACAGGGCCTGGTGAAAAACTGTTTTTT.

In DNA, the CDR3 is TGTGCCTGGAGTCCAAACAGGGGGATTAGCAATCAGCCCCAGCATTTT. Amino acid sequence: CAWSPNRGISNQPQHF. The gene calls are TRBV30 and TRBJ1-5; 8 positions match TRBD1. Looked up from germline, CDR1 is GTSNPN and CDR2 is SVGIG (reference sequence). CDR3 length: 16 amino acids. V shed 2 bases and J 0 bases; nucleotides not matched to a gene: 6.

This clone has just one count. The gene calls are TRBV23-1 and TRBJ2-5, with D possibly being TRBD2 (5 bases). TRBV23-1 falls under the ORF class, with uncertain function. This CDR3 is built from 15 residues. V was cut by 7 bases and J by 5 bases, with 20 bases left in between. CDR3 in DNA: TGCGCCAGCAAATCTCACGTACCCTCGGGGGAGACCCAGTACTTC. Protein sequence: CASKSHVPSGETQYF.

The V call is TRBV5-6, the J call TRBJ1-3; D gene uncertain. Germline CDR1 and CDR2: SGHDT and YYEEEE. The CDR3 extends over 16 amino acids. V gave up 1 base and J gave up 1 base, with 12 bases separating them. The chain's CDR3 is CASSLQAQPSGNTIYF. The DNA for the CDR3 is TGTGCCAGCAGCTTGCAGGCACAGCCATCTGGAAACACCATATATTTT.

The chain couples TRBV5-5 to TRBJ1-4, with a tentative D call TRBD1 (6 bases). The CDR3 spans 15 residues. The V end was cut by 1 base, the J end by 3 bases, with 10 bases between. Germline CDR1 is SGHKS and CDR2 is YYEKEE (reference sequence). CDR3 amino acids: CASSLSPGANEKLFF. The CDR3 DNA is TGTGCCAGCAGCTTGTCCCCAGGGGCTAATGAAAAACTGTTTTTT.

This CDR3 is CASRPARVGQETQYF. The CDR3 coding sequence is TGTGCCAGCAGGCCGGCTAGAGTAGGACAAGAGACCCAGTACTTC. The V and J genes are TRBV5-4 and TRBJ2-5; D is unclear. Trimming removed 5 bases from V and 2 bases from J, with 16 bases in between. CDR1 SGHNT and CDR2 YYREEE come from the germline V gene (reference sequence). CDR3 size: 15 residues. The variable domain in full, with the rest retrieved from reference TRBV5-4 and TRBJ2-5, is ETGVTQSPTHLIKTRGQQVTLRCSSQSGHNTVSWYQQALGQGPQFIFQYYREEENGRGNFPPRFSGLQFPNYSSELNVNALELDDSALYLCASRPARVGQETQYFGPGTRLLVL.

The CDR3 reads CATSSGLSTSFVNEQFF. DNA for the CDR3: TGTGCCACCTCTTCCGGACTGAGTACCTCTTTTGTCAATGAGCAGTTCTTC. V is TRBV19 and J is TRBJ2-1; perhaps TRBD2 as D (5 bases). Germline assignment: CDR1 LNHDA and CDR2 SQIVND (reference sequence). The CDR3 has 17 residues. V was pared by 10 bases and J by 6 bases, with 28 bases between.

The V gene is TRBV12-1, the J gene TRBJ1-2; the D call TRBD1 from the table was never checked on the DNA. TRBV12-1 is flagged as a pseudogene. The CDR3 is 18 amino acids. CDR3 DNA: TGTGCCAGCAGCTTCCTTTTGGGGCTCCGCGGACAGGGGGTAAGCTACACCTTC. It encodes CASSFLLGLRGQGVSYTF.

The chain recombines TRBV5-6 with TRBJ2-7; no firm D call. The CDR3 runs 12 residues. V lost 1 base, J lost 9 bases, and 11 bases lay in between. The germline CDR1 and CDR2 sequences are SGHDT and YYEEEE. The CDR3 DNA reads TGTGCCAGCAGCTTGTCTGCGTGCGGGCAGTACTTC. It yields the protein CASSLSACGQYF.

CDR3 loop: CASSSGAFREQYF. Written as DNA, the CDR3 is TGTGCCAGCAGCTCGGGAGCCTTTCGAGAGCAGTACTTC. The rearrangement links TRBV7-6 to TRBJ2-7, with D possibly matching TRBD2 (6 bases). V was clipped by 4 bases and J by 7 bases, with 14 bases between them. CDR1 is SGHVS, CDR2 FNYEAQ, per germline. CDR3 length equals 13 residues.

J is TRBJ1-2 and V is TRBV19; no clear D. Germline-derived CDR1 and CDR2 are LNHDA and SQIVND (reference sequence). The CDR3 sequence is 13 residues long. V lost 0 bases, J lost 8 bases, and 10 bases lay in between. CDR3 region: CASSIDIPGGYTF. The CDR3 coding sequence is TGTGCCAGTAGTATAGACATCCCGGGAGGCTACACCTTC.

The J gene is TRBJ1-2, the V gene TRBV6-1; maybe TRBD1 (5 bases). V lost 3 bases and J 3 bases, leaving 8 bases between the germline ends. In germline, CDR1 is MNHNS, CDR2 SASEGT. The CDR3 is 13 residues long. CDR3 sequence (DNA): TGTGCCAGCAGTGAGACAGCTTACTATGGCTACACCTTC. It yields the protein CASSETAYYGYTF.

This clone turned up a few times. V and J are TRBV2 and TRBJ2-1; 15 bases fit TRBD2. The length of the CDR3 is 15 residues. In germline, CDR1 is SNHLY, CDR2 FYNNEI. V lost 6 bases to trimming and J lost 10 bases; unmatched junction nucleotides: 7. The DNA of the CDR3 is TGTGCCAGCAGGCTGGGACTAGCGGGGGGTGGGGAGCAGTTCTTC. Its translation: CASRLGLAGGGEQFF. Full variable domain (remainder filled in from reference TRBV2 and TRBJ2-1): EPEVTQTPSHQVTQMGQEVILRCVPISNHLYFYWYRQILGQKVEFLVSFYNNEISEKSEIFDDQFSVERPDGSNFTLKIRSTKLEDSAMYFCASRLGLAGGGEQFFGPGTRLTVL.

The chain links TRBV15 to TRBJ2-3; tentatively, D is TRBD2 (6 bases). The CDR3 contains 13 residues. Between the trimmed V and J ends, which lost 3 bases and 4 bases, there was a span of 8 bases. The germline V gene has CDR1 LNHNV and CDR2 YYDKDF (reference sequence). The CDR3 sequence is CATSRTRADTQYF. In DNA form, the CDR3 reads TGTGCCACCAGCAGGACTAGGGCAGATACGCAGTATTTT.

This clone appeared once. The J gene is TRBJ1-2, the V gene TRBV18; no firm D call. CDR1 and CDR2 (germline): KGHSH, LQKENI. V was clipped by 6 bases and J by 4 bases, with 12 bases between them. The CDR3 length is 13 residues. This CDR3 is CASSSSGFYGYTF. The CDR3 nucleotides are TGTGCCAGCTCCTCGTCCGGGTTCTATGGCTACACCTTC.

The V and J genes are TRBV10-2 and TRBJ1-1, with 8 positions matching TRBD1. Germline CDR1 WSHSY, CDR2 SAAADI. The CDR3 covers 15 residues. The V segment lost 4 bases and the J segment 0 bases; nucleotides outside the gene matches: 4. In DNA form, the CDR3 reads TGCGCCAGCAGTGGGACAGGGCGTATGAACACTGAAGCTTTCTTT. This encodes CASSGTGRMNTEAFF.

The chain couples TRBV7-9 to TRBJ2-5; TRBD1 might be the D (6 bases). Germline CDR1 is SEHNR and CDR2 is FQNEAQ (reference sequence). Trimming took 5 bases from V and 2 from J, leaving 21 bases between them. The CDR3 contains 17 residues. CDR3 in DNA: TGTGCCAGCAGCCCGATAGGGGCGCAGGGGAGACAAGAGACCCAGTACTTC. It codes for CASSPIGAQGRQETQYF.

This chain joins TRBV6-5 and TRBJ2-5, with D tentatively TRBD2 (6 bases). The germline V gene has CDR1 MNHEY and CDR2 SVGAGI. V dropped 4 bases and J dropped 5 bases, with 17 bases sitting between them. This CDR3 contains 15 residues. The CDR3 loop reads CASSWSRGLGETQYF. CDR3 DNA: TGTGCCAGCAGTTGGAGCCGGGGACTGGGGGAGACCCAGTACTTC.

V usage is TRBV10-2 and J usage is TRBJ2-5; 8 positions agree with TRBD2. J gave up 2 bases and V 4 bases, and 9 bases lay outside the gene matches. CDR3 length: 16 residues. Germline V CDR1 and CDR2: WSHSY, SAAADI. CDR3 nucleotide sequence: TGCGCCAGCAGTGGCGGGGTAGCGGGGTGGCAAGAGACCCAGTACTTC. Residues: CASSGGVAGWQETQYF.

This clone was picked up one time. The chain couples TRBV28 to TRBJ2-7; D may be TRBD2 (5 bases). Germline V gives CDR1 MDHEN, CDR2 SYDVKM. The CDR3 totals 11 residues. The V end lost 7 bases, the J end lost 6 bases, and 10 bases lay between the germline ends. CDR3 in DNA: TGTGCCAGCATGCGAGGGTCCGAGCAGTACTTC. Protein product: CASMRGSEQYF.